One sample yielded the 32 T cell receptor beta chains listed below, sequenced in a study of T cell repertoires in cytomegalovirus infection. Using its own MiXCR run on the reads, TCRdb lists one record per CDR3 protein. The sample shows approximately 260,000 distinct CDR3 sequences, around 20% of them seen only once. Their antigen targets remain unknown. The source was cultured PBMCs, collected from culture after CMV antigen stimulation. The receptors were sampled from a human donor in good health (CMV status not recorded). Some clones in this sample may be carry-over from other donors' samples.

This clonotype was observed a single time. The rearrangement links TRBV7-3 to TRBJ2-3; 9 positions agree with TRBD1. This CDR3 region has 16 residues. V lost 5 bases, J lost 2 bases, and 8 bases stayed unmatched. Germline V gene sequence: CDR1 SGHTA, CDR2 FQGTGA. This CDR3 is CASSVGQGPITDTQYF. CDR3 sequence (DNA): TGTGCCAGCAGCGTAGGACAGGGGCCGATCACAGATACGCAGTATTTT.

The chain couples TRBV4-3 to TRBJ2-1; D is tentatively TRBD1 or TRBD2 (6 bases each). Per germline, CDR1 LGHNA and CDR2 YSLEER. The CDR3 has 13 residues. Trimming pared 4 bases from V and 8 bases from J, leaving 12 bases between. The chain's CDR3 is CASSLVGGDEQFF. CDR3 bases: TGCGCCAGCAGCCTCGTCGGGGGCGATGAGCAGTTCTTC.

This clonotype was seen a few times. The rearrangement joins TRBV7-2 to TRBJ2-3; 9 positions match TRBD2. Germline V gene data show CDR1 as SGHTA and CDR2 as FQGNSA. Trimming took 10 bases from V and 6 from J; bases not matched to a gene: 8. The CDR3 contains 13 residues. The CDR3, as DNA: TGTGCCACACAGCGGGAGGTACGGGATACGCAGTATTTT. This translates into CATQREVRDTQYF.

This clonotype was recorded at least ten times. This chain joins TRBV7-2 and TRBJ2-5; 13 bases are shared with TRBD2. Germline values: CDR1 SGHTA, CDR2 FQGNSA. The CDR3 runs to 18 residues. The V segment lost 5 bases and the J segment 1 base; nucleotides outside the gene matches: 10. CDR3 DNA: TGTGCCAGCAGCATAAGACTAGCGGGAGGCCTCGCCCAAGAGACCCAGTACTTC. It is translated as CASSIRLAGGLAQETQYF.

CDR3: CASSLEGGPYNEQFF. The CDR3 DNA follows: TGTGCCAGCAGCTTAGAGGGGGGACCCTACAATGAGCAGTTCTTC. This chain links TRBV7-7 with TRBJ2-1, with D tentatively TRBD1 or TRBD2 (6 bases each). V was clipped by 1 base and J by 2 bases, with 9 bases between them. The CDR3 loop spans 15 amino acids. Germline V gene data show CDR1 as SSHAT and CDR2 as FNYEAQ (reference sequence).

This clonotype has only a few counts. The rearrangement uses TRBV2 and TRBJ2-1; 8 positions agree with TRBD2. The CDR3 runs to 11 residues. The junction had 1 base not matched to a gene; V was cut back by 6 bases and J by 9 bases. Per germline, CDR1 SNHLY and CDR2 FYNNEI. Written as DNA, the CDR3 is TGTGCCAGCAGAGCGGGAGTTGAGCAGTTCTTC. Amino acid sequence: CASRAGVEQFF.

The rearrangement joins TRBV5-1 to TRBJ2-3; no clear D gene. The CDR3 has 14 residues. Trimming removed 4 bases from V and 4 bases from J, with 13 bases in between. CDR1 is SGHRS and CDR2 is YFSETQ in the germline V gene. The CDR3 DNA follows: TGCGCCAGCAGCCCTGGCTCTACGGCAGATACGCAGTATTTT. This sequence encodes CASSPGSTADTQYF.

V and J are TRBV19 and TRBJ1-2, with TRBD1 identical over 11 bases. Germline V lookup: CDR1 LNHDA, CDR2 SQIVND (reference sequence). The CDR3 spans 17 residues. V shed 4 bases and J 1 base; nucleotides not matched to a gene: 8. The chain's CDR3 is CASSTDGQGAYNYGYTF. The CDR3 nucleotides are TGTGCCAGTAGTACCGACGGACAGGGGGCCTATAACTATGGCTACACCTTC.

The V and J genes are TRBV23-1 and TRBJ1-1; 8 bases align to TRBD1. TRBV23-1 is classed as an ORF, of uncertain function. CDR3 size: 16 residues. With 2 bases clipped from V and 3 bases from J, the junction kept 8 bases outside the gene matches. The DNA of the CDR3 is TGCGCCAGCAGTCAAACGGACAGGGAGGGCTACACTGAAGCTTTCTTT. Protein product: CASSQTDREGYTEAFF.

The J gene is TRBJ2-7, the V gene TRBV28, with unresolved D. V was pared by 5 bases and J by 12 bases, with 23 bases between. The germline V gene encodes CDR1 MDHEN and CDR2 SYDVKM. The CDR3 runs to 14 residues. CDR3 nucleotides: TGTGCCAGCAGTCCGCCGGGTTCCGAGATGATTAGGTACTTC. Translated, it gives CASSPPGSEMIRYF.

There are a few counts of this clonotype. V usage is TRBV7-2 and J usage is TRBJ2-1; either TRBD1 or TRBD2 may supply D (6 bases each). CDR1 and CDR2 (germline): SGHTA, FQGNSA. The CDR3 has 19 residues. The V and J ends lost 2 bases and 1 base respectively, with 21 bases between them. The CDR3 DNA follows: TGTGCCAGCAGCTTATCTGGTTTTCGGGGGCGCAGGTCCTACAATGAGCAGTTCTTC. Amino acids: CASSLSGFRGRRSYNEQFF.

The rearrangement uses TRBV6-1 and TRBJ2-1; TRBD2 aligns across 13 bases. The germline gives CDR1 MNHNS, CDR2 SASEGT. The junction had 4 bases not matched to a gene; V was cut back by 10 bases and J by 7 bases. The CDR3 contains 13 residues. Here the CDR3 DNA reads TGTGCCACCCAACTAGCGGGAGGGAATGAGCAGTTCTTC. Protein product: CATQLAGGNEQFF.

The table lists this clonotype with a few counts. CDR3 nucleotide sequence: TGTGCCAGCACTAAAAGTCCCGCCTTCACCGGGGAGCTGTTTTTT. Protein: CASTKSPAFTGELFF. The chain couples TRBV6-2 or TRBV6-3 to TRBJ2-2; D is undetermined. The CDR3 consists of 15 residues. The germline CDR1 and CDR2 sequences are MNHEY and SVGEGT. V was clipped by 7 bases and J by 4 bases, with 16 bases between them.

The CDR3 bases are TGTGCCACCAGCAGGGGTGACTACGAGCAGTACTTC. This translates into CATSRGDYEQYF. This chain uses TRBV15 with TRBJ2-7, with D hard to call. V was shortened by 3 bases and J by 3 bases, with 6 bases between the two germline ends. The length of the CDR3 is 12 residues. The germline CDR1 and CDR2 sequences are LNHNV and YYDKDF (reference sequence).

This clonotype has a handful of counts. V is TRBV24-1 and J is TRBJ2-1; D uncertain. This CDR3 contains 15 residues. Trimming took off 4 bases at V and 0 bases at J, with 9 bases between the two ends. From germline, CDR1 is KGHDR and CDR2 SFDVKD. The CDR3 DNA reads as TGTGCCACCAGTGACCCCACCGGCTCCTACAATGAGCAGTTCTTC. It translates to CATSDPTGSYNEQFF.

At least ten counts were recorded for this clonotype. This chain joins TRBV7-2 and TRBJ1-1; D may be TRBD1 (5 bases). This CDR3 has 16 amino acids. V was cut by 3 bases and J by 0 bases, with 14 bases left in between. CDR1 and CDR2 from the germline V gene are SGHTA and FQGNSA. CDR3 region: CASSLNVGTMNTEAFF. In DNA, the CDR3 is TGTGCCAGCAGCTTGAACGTTGGGACCATGAACACTGAAGCTTTCTTT.

This chain connects TRBV27 to TRBJ1-1; TRBD1 matches 9 bases. This CDR3 contains 15 residues. Germline lookup yields CDR1 MNHEY and CDR2 SMNVEV (reference sequence). V gave up 5 bases and J gave up 1 base; unmatched junction bases: 5. In nucleotides, the CDR3 is TGTGCCAGCAGTCCGGGGGACAGGGAGAACACTGAAGCTTTCTTT. Its protein product is CASSPGDRENTEAFF.

A few counts support this clonotype. The chain recombines TRBV7-3 with TRBJ2-7; 7 bases fit TRBD1. The germline gives CDR1 SGHTA, CDR2 FQGTGA. CDR3 length equals 14 residues. Trimming took 2 bases from V and 3 from J; bases not matched to a gene: 4. This CDR3 reads CASSLGAGGYEQYF. CDR3 coding DNA: TGTGCCAGCAGCTTAGGGGCAGGGGGCTACGAGCAGTACTTC. Complete variable domain (other parts from reference TRBV7-3 and TRBJ2-7): GAGVSQTPSNKVTEKGKYVELRCDPISGHTALYWYRQSLGQGPEFLIYFQGTGAADDSGLPNDRFFAVRPEGSVSTLKIQRTERGDSAVYLCASSLGAGGYEQYFGPGTRLTVT.

Within the sample, this clonotype is medium-sized. The V call is TRBV7-8, the J call TRBJ1-6; no reliable D call. Germline CDR1 SGHVS, CDR2 FQNEAQ. V was clipped by 5 bases and J by 5 bases, with 16 bases between them. CDR3 length equals 16 residues. CDR3 protein: CASSPFPTVDNSPLHF. The CDR3 DNA follows: TGTGCCAGCAGCCCCTTCCCAACAGTCGATAATTCACCCCTCCACTTT.

This clonotype was detected a few times. V gene TRBV12-3 or TRBV12-4 combines with J gene TRBJ2-4, with D unresolved. The CDR3 loop spans 14 amino acids. V was trimmed by 8 bases and J by 1 base, leaving 12 bases between them. DNA of the CDR3: TGTGCCAGCCGTCTAAATCTGGCCAAAAACATTCAGTACTTC. The encoded protein is CASRLNLAKNIQYF.

This clonotype was detected many times. The CDR3 bases are TGTGCCAGCAGCCCTCTGACTGGCGAGCAGTACTTC. Its translation is CASSPLTGEQYF. This chain joins TRBV5-6 and TRBJ2-7; no clear D. V was pared by 4 bases and J by 6 bases, with 11 bases between. The germline V gene encodes CDR1 SGHDT and CDR2 YYEEEE. This CDR3 has 12 residues.

The chain has TRBV15 and TRBJ1-3; D gene ambiguous. V was pared by 0 bases and J by 2 bases, with 11 bases between. The CDR3 has 16 amino acids. CDR1 and CDR2 from the germline V gene are LNHNV and YYDKDF (reference sequence). The CDR3 DNA reads as TGTGCCACCAGCAGAGATCCCGCAGTTACTGGAAACACCATATATTTT. Its translation: CATSRDPAVTGNTIYF.

The rearrangement links TRBV14 to TRBJ1-2; TRBD1 agrees at 10 bases. Germline V gives CDR1 SGHDN, CDR2 FVKESK. The CDR3 is made up of 13 amino acids. V dropped 3 bases and J dropped 7; count of bases not matched to a gene: 2. The CDR3 bases are TGTGCCAGCAGCCAGACAGGGGGCTTTGGCTACACCTTC. This codes for CASSQTGGFGYTF.

This clonotype was observed many times. The chain's CDR3 is CASSPGDRKETQYF. The CDR3 region has the DNA TGTGCCAGCAGTCCCGGGGACAGAAAAGAGACCCAGTACTTC. The chain has TRBV7-2 and TRBJ2-5; 7 bases fit TRBD1. This CDR3 comprises 14 residues. CDR1 and CDR2 from the germline V gene are SGHTA and FQGNSA. Trimming took 6 bases from V and 3 from J; bases not matched to a gene: 7. The entire variable domain, with the rest obtained from reference TRBV7-2 and TRBJ2-5, is as follows: GAGVSQSPSNKVTEKGKDVELRCDPISGHTALYWYRQSLGQGLEFLIYFQGNSAPDKSGLPSDRFSAERTGGSVSTLTIQRTQQEDSAVYLCASSPGDRKETQYFGPGTRLLVL.

This clonotype was detected ten times or more. The chain combines TRBV7-2 with TRBJ2-7; D is unresolved. Germline values: CDR1 SGHTA, CDR2 FQGNSA. The CDR3 runs to 11 residues. V was pared by 5 bases and J by 4 bases, with 6 bases between. The CDR3 DNA reads as TGTGCCAGCAGCCCGGGTTACGAGCAGTACTTC. Translating it yields CASSPGYEQYF.

CDR3 protein: CASSDPGLAGYNEQFF. The CDR3 coding sequence is TGTGCCAGCAGTGATCCGGGACTAGCGGGGTACAATGAGCAGTTCTTC. V usage is TRBV6-2 or TRBV6-3 and J usage is TRBJ2-1, with TRBD2 identical over 13 bases. The CDR3 loop spans 16 amino acids. Germline V lookup: CDR1 MNHEY, CDR2 SVGEGT. Trimming at V came to 5 bases and at J to 4 bases, leaving 5 bases not matched to a gene.

This clonotype was counted only a few times. J is TRBJ2-7 and V is TRBV12-3 or TRBV12-4, with D possibly being TRBD1 (6 bases). The CDR3 has 15 amino acids. V was shortened by 5 bases and J by 3 bases, with 17 bases between the two germline ends. The CDR3 is CASSTQGRIGYEQYF. CDR3 DNA sequence: TGTGCCAGCAGTACTCAGGGGCGAATAGGCTACGAGCAGTACTTC.

This clonotype was counted a single time. The chain combines TRBV30 with TRBJ1-1; D unresolved. Trimming shortened V by 2 bases and J by 4 bases, and 11 bases separated the two germline ends. CDR3 length: 13 residues. From germline, CDR1 is GTSNPN and CDR2 SVGIG (reference sequence). This CDR3 is CAWSPRLGTEAFF. In nucleotides, the CDR3 is TGTGCCTGGAGTCCCCGGTTGGGCACTGAAGCTTTCTTT.

This clonotype was seen many times. This rearrangement joins TRBV20-1 to TRBJ1-2; D uncertain. V was trimmed by 3 bases and J by 1 base, leaving 9 bases between them. The CDR3 spans 13 residues. Germline V lookup: CDR1 DFQATT, CDR2 SNEGSKA (reference sequence). This chain's CDR3 is CSASHIHNYGYTF. The CDR3 nucleotides read TGCAGTGCTAGTCACATCCATAACTATGGCTACACCTTC.

This clonotype appeared a few times. The rearrangement uses TRBV7-2 and TRBJ2-7, with 7 nucleotides matching TRBD2. The length of the CDR3 is 15 residues. V lost 2 bases to trimming and J lost 5 bases; unmatched junction nucleotides: 9. Germline CDR1 reads SGHTA; CDR2 reads FQGNSA. CDR3 DNA: TGTGCCAGCAGCTTAATGGCGGGAGTTCCCCACGAGCAGTACTTC. As protein: CASSLMAGVPHEQYF. The whole variable domain, remainder taken from reference TRBV7-2 and TRBJ2-7, is GAGVSQSPSNKVTEKGKDVELRCDPISGHTALYWYRQSLGQGLEFLIYFQGNSAPDKSGLPSDRFSAERTGGSVSTLTIQRTQQEDSAVYLCASSLMAGVPHEQYFGPGTRLTVT.

The V gene is TRBV19, the J gene TRBJ1-1; D may be TRBD1 (6 bases). The CDR3 runs to 14 residues. Germline V CDR1 and CDR2: LNHDA, SQIVND (reference sequence). Trimming removed 8 bases from V and 3 bases from J, with 16 bases in between. The DNA of the CDR3 is TGTGCCAGTTTACGACGGGGGGCGGACACTGAAGCTTTCTTT. Protein: CASLRRGADTEAFF.

A remark on this clonotype: It may be a read error: a sequence one base away is much more abundant. The CDR3 loop is CASSQLPGTAYYNEQFF. The CDR3 nucleotides are TGCGCCAGCAGCCAACTTCCAGGGACTGCCTACTACAATGAGCAGTTCTTC. The chain carries TRBV4-1 and TRBJ2-1; perhaps TRBD2 as D (6 bases). The germline CDR1 and CDR2 sequences are MGHRA and YSYEKL. The CDR3 is made up of 17 amino acids. V gave up 2 bases and J gave up 3 bases, with 17 bases separating them.